The 28 T cell receptor beta chains presented below share a single source sample, sequenced in a study of CD8 T cells in ankylosing spondylitis. TCRdb reanalysed the 5' RACE reads using MiXCR and keeps one entry per CDR3 protein. The sample carries roughly 220,000 distinct CDR3 sequences, approximately 10% recorded once. Sequencing was performed on blood, either unsorted or a sorted T cell fraction (not recorded which). These receptors all stem from a male donor with ankylosing spondylitis or in good health (not recorded which).

The chain employs TRBV29-1 and TRBJ2-6; D is uncertain. V lost 4 bases and J 2 bases, leaving 6 bases between the germline ends. The CDR3 runs 13 residues. From germline, CDR1 is SQVTM and CDR2 ANQGSEA. The CDR3 region is CSVGTTGANVLTF. The CDR3 coding sequence is TGCAGCGTTGGTACTACTGGGGCCAACGTCCTGACTTTC.

This clonotype has more than one count but fewer than ten. V usage is TRBV7-2 and J usage is TRBJ1-5; tentative D call: TRBD1 (5 bases). Germline loops: CDR1 SGHTA, CDR2 FQGNSA. Trimming removed 8 bases at V and 3 bases at J, with 8 bases between. The CDR3 contains 12 residues. The CDR3 DNA sequence: TGTGCCAGCGCCAGGGTCAATCAGCCCCAGCATTTT. As protein: CASARVNQPQHF.

In its sample, this clonotype was seen a few times. V gene TRBV9 combines with J gene TRBJ2-7; D may be TRBD1 or TRBD2 (5 bases each). The CDR3 has 15 amino acids. V lost 3 bases to trimming and J lost 2 bases, with 15 bases between them. CDR1 and CDR2 (germline): SGDLS, YYNGEE. The DNA for the CDR3 is TGTGCCAGCAGCGCGCAGCCGGGACCTACCTACGAGCAGTACTTC. Protein sequence: CASSAQPGPTYEQYF. The whole variable domain, remainder taken from reference TRBV9 and TRBJ2-7, is DSGVTQTPKHLITATGQRVTLRCSPRSGDLSVYWYQQSLDQGLQFLIQYYNGEERAKGNILERFSAQQFPDLHSELNLSSLELGDSALYFCASSAQPGPTYEQYFGPGTRLTVT.

This clonotype was observed at least ten times. J is TRBJ2-2 and V is TRBV29-1; D may be TRBD1 (6 bases). Germline assignment: CDR1 SQVTM and CDR2 ANQGSEA. CDR3 length equals 14 residues. The germline V and J ends were trimmed by 5 bases and 4 bases, with 14 bases remaining between them. This chain's CDR3 is CSVTGTRATGELFF. The CDR3 DNA follows: TGCAGCGTTACCGGGACACGGGCCACCGGGGAGCTGTTTTTT.

This clonotype came up many times. This sequence joins TRBV18 and TRBJ2-1, with no clear D. Trimming cost V 8 bases and J 6 bases, with 17 bases left between them. Germline lookup yields CDR1 KGHSH and CDR2 LQKENI. This CDR3 comprises 14 residues. In nucleotides, the CDR3 is TGTGCCAGCCTAGGTGAAGGGCTGGGCAATGAGCAGTTCTTC. Its protein is CASLGEGLGNEQFF.

This clonotype has a count of ten or more. This chain uses TRBV12-3 or TRBV12-4 with TRBJ2-5; D remains unclear. The germline V and J ends were trimmed by 5 bases and 2 bases, with 9 bases remaining between them. The CDR3 contains 13 residues. In nucleotides, the CDR3 is TGTGCCAGCAGTCCTGGGCTACAAGAGACCCAGTACTTC. Translating it yields CASSPGLQETQYF.

This clonotype appeared many times. At one boundary the junction diverges from the germline segment, which might be a read error. V is TRBV7-7 and J is TRBJ2-5, with D possibly being TRBD2 (6 bases). CDR3 length: 14 residues. Looked up from germline, CDR1 is SSHAT and CDR2 is FNYEAQ (reference sequence). CDR3 DNA: TGTGCTAGCACGGCCGGGACTGCAAAAGAGACCCAGTACTTC. Translated: CASTAGTAKETQYF.

The table lists this clonotype with many counts. The gene calls are TRBV7-3 and TRBJ2-3; possibly TRBD2 for D (6 bases). V shed 5 bases and J shed 0 bases, with 18 bases lying between them. Germline V gives CDR1 SGHTA, CDR2 FQGTGA. The CDR3 has 17 amino acids. The CDR3 nucleotides read TGTGCCAGCAGCCCAACGGCACTAGCCTTTAGCACAGATACGCAGTATTTT. Its protein product is CASSPTALAFSTDTQYF. The full variable domain, with the rest looked up from reference TRBV7-3 and TRBJ2-3, is GAGVSQTPSNKVTEKGKYVELRCDPISGHTALYWYRQSLGQGPEFLIYFQGTGAADDSGLPNDRFFAVRPEGSVSTLKIQRTERGDSAVYLCASSPTALAFSTDTQYFGPGTRLTVL.

This clonotype showed up many times. This sequence joins TRBV12-3 or TRBV12-4 and TRBJ1-3; 8 bases fit TRBD1. Unmatched junction bases numbered 0, after V lost 1 base and J lost 1 base. The CDR3 totals 15 residues. The CDR3 bases are TGTGCCAGCAGTTTAGGGACAGGGTCTGGAAACACCATATATTTT. Translated: CASSLGTGSGNTIYF.

This clonotype came up a few times. J is TRBJ1-5 and V is TRBV7-2; 10 bases line up with TRBD1. Germline CDR1 SGHTA, CDR2 FQGNSA. With V trimmed by 4 bases and J by 5 bases, 5 bases remained unmatched. The CDR3 extends over 15 amino acids. Here the CDR3 DNA reads TGTGCCAGCAGCTCCTGGACAGGGGGAGATCAGCCCCAGCATTTT. As protein: CASSSWTGGDQPQHF.

This clonotype showed up just a few times. The V call is TRBV6-5, the J call TRBJ2-2, with D perhaps TRBD2 (5 bases). V dropped 2 bases and J dropped 0 bases, with 13 bases sitting between them. Germline V lookup: CDR1 MNHEY, CDR2 SVGAGI. The CDR3 consists of 17 residues. CDR3 in amino acids: CASSYPSGRANTGELFF. Written as DNA, the CDR3 is TGTGCCAGCAGTTACCCCTCCGGGCGGGCGAACACCGGGGAGCTGTTTTTT.

This clonotype was seen repeatedly, ten times or more. The chain uses TRBV12-3 or TRBV12-4 and TRBJ1-1; D unclear. The V end lost 3 bases, the J end lost 6 bases, and 11 bases lay between the germline ends. The CDR3 contains 13 residues. The CDR3 spells CASSFQDYPEAFF. Written as DNA, the CDR3 is TGTGCCAGCAGTTTCCAGGACTATCCTGAAGCTTTCTTT.

This clonotype was detected only a few times. This chain joins TRBV20-1 and TRBJ2-5; TRBD2 agrees at 10 bases. Looked up from germline, CDR1 is DFQATT and CDR2 is SNEGSKA (reference sequence). The CDR3 runs 13 residues. The CDR3 reads CRAGTSAKETQYF. The CDR3 DNA follows: TGCAGGGCAGGGACTAGCGCCAAAGAGACCCAGTACTTC.

Only a few counts were recorded for this clonotype. The chain is built from TRBV2 and TRBJ1-2; TRBD1 matches at 7 bases. Germline V lookup: CDR1 SNHLY, CDR2 FYNNEI. CDR3 length: 14 residues. The V and J ends lost 7 bases and 4 bases, in that order; junction bases with no gene match: 9. CDR3 nucleotide sequence: TGTGCCAGCACCCCATCCGGGACAGCCTATGGCTACACCTTC. Amino acids: CASTPSGTAYGYTF.

The chain uses TRBV5-1 and TRBJ2-2; D perhaps matches TRBD2 (5 bases). Germline V gives CDR1 SGHRS, CDR2 YFSETQ. The CDR3 loop spans 13 amino acids. The ends were cut back, 5 bases at V and 1 base at J, with 6 bases in the middle. The CDR3 nucleotides are TGCGCCAGCAGACGGGAGAACACCGGGGAGCTGTTTTTT. As protein: CASRRENTGELFF.

This clonotype has ten or more counts. The J gene is TRBJ2-2, the V gene TRBV6-1, with 7 bases aligning to TRBD1. With 6 bases clipped from V and 1 base from J, the junction kept 2 bases outside the gene matches. CDR1 is MNHNS and CDR2 is SASEGT in the germline V gene. This CDR3 region has 14 residues. The CDR3, as DNA: TGTGCCAGCAGGAGGGACAGGAACACCGGGGAGCTGTTTTTT. Amino acid sequence: CASRRDRNTGELFF.

This clonotype was detected many times. The chain combines TRBV5-5 with TRBJ2-1, with D possibly being TRBD1 (7 bases). CDR3 length: 15 amino acids. CDR1 and CDR2 (germline): SGHKS, YYEKEE (reference sequence). The V end lost 2 bases, the J end lost 2 bases, and 11 bases lay between the germline ends. The CDR3 DNA sequence: TGTGCCAGCAGCTTCAGGGGGGACCCCTACAATGAGCAGTTCTTC. Translation gives CASSFRGDPYNEQFF.

J is TRBJ2-1 and V is TRBV20-1; 12 bases match TRBD2. This CDR3 comprises 15 residues. The germline CDR1 and CDR2 sequences are DFQATT and SNEGSKA (reference sequence). V lost 6 bases and J lost 7; bases outside the gene matches: 10. The CDR3 nucleotides read TGCAGTGCATCAAAACTAGCGGGGGGCATTAATGAGCAGTTCTTC. This codes for CSASKLAGGINEQFF.

The chain links TRBV15 to TRBJ2-1; D tentatively fits TRBD1 or TRBD2 (5 bases each). The length of the CDR3 is 13 residues. Germline CDR1 and CDR2: LNHNV and YYDKDF (reference sequence). Deletions cut 5 bases from V and 9 bases from J, with 14 bases between. CDR3: CATSGSWGTEQFF. The CDR3 region has the DNA TGTGCCACCAGCGGGTCCTGGGGGACTGAGCAGTTCTTC.

This clonotype has at least ten counts. V and J are TRBV6-1 and TRBJ1-2; TRBD1 matches at 9 bases. The ends lost 6 bases at V and 4 bases at J; junction bases unmatched: 3. CDR1 and CDR2 from the germline V gene are MNHNS and SASEGT. This CDR3 is built from 13 residues. CDR3 bases: TGTGCCAGCAGAAAGACAGGGGGCTATGGCTACACCTTC. Protein: CASRKTGGYGYTF.

In its sample, this clonotype was seen many times. This chain uses TRBV5-1 with TRBJ2-3, with a tentative D call TRBD1 (5 bases). The CDR3 is 15 residues long. CDR1 SGHRS and CDR2 YFSETQ come from the germline V gene. V dropped 5 bases and J dropped 2 bases, with 15 bases sitting between them. CDR3 DNA sequence: TGCGCCAGCAGGAGATGGGGCGGCTCCACAGATACGCAGTATTTT. Translated: CASRRWGGSTDTQYF.

This clonotype was seen at least ten times. V usage is TRBV12-3 or TRBV12-4 and J usage is TRBJ1-1; perhaps TRBD1 as D (6 bases). V was cut by 6 bases and J by 1 base, with 15 bases left in between. The length of the CDR3 is 15 residues. The CDR3 bases are TGTGCCAGCAGCCGGAAACAGGGTTCGAACACTGAAGCTTTCTTT. This sequence encodes CASSRKQGSNTEAFF.

This clonotype occurred many times. The V and J genes are TRBV28 and TRBJ1-4; 9 bases match TRBD1. The junction had 6 bases not matched to a gene; V was cut back by 5 bases and J by 8 bases. The length of the CDR3 is 14 residues. Germline lookup yields CDR1 MDHEN and CDR2 SYDVKM. CDR3 nucleotides: TGTGCCAGCAGTCAGACAGGGGGTCGGGAAAAACTGTTTTTT. This codes for CASSQTGGREKLFF.

This clonotype has at least ten counts. The genes are TRBV29-1 and TRBJ2-3, with D possibly TRBD1 on 6 matching bases. From germline, CDR1 is SQVTM and CDR2 ANQGSEA. The CDR3 is made up of 13 amino acids. The V gene lost 6 bases and the J gene lost 4 bases, with 14 bases spanning the gap. The CDR3 loop reads CSVRGMSADTQYF. The CDR3 region has the DNA TGCAGCGTAAGGGGGATGAGCGCAGATACGCAGTATTTT.

This clonotype was seen ten or more times. The chain uses TRBV7-9 and TRBJ1-4; tentative D call: TRBD1 (5 bases). CDR3 length: 15 residues. The V gene lost 5 bases and the J gene lost 3 bases, with 13 bases spanning the gap. Germline V lookup: CDR1 SEHNR, CDR2 FQNEAQ (reference sequence). CDR3 coding DNA: TGTGCCAGCAGCCCAGGACACCTCTCTAATGAAAAACTGTTTTTT. Translating gives CASSPGHLSNEKLFF.

This clonotype was counted ten times or more. The chain recombines TRBV3-1 with TRBJ1-2, with D possibly being TRBD1 (6 bases). The V end was cut by 4 bases, the J end by 2 bases, with 17 bases between. The CDR3 extends over 16 amino acids. The germline CDR1 and CDR2 sequences are LGHDT and YNNKEL (reference sequence). The CDR3 loop reads CASSLLRDIRNYGYTF. In DNA form, the CDR3 reads TGTGCCAGCAGCCTTCTCCGGGACATCCGAAACTATGGCTACACCTTC.

This clonotype came up many times. The chain employs TRBV3-1 and TRBJ1-3; 7 positions match TRBD1. V was clipped by 4 bases and J by 4 bases; unmatched bases: 7. Germline assignment: CDR1 LGHDT and CDR2 YNNKEL (reference sequence). This CDR3 comprises 15 residues. CDR3 region: CASSRQGLDGNTIYF. DNA for the CDR3: TGTGCCAGCAGCCGACAGGGTTTAGACGGAAACACCATATATTTT.

This clonotype was recorded at least ten times. This chain joins TRBV7-9 and TRBJ2-2, with no clear D. Germline V gene sequence: CDR1 SEHNR, CDR2 FQNEAQ (reference sequence). The ends were cut back, 5 bases at V and 5 bases at J, with 12 bases in the middle. The CDR3 spans 14 residues. The CDR3 reads CASSPTGFTGELFF. In DNA, the CDR3 is TGTGCCAGCAGCCCCACTGGCTTTACCGGGGAGCTGTTTTTT.